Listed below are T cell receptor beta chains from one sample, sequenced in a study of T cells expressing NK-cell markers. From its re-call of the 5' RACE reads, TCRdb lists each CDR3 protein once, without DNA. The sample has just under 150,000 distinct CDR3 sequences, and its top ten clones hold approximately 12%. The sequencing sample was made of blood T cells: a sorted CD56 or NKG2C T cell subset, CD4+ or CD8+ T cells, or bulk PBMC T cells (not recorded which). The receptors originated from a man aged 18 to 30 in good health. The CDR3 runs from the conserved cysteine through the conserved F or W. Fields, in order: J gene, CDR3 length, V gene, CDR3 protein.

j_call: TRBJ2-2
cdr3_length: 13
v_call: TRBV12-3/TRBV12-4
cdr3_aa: CASSPWDTGELFF

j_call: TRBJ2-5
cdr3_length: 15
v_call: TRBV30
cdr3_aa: CAWGPYRVDQETQYF

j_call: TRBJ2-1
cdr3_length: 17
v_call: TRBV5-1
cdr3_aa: CASSGTSGRLDGNEQFF

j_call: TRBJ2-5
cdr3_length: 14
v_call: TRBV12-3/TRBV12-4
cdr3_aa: CASSLGTTQETQYF

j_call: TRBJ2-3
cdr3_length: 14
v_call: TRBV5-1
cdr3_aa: CASSLTGYTDTQYF

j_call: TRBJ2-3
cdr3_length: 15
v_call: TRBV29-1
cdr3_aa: CSVLGGQVSSDTQYF

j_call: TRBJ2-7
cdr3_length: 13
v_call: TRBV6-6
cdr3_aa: CAIPLIAAHEQYF

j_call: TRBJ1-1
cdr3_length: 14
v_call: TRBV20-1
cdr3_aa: CSARVGGRDTEAFF

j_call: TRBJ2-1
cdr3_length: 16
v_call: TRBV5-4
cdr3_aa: CASSLYGTGNYNEQFF

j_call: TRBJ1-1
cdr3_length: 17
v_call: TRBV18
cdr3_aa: CASSPQGAPPGNTEAFF

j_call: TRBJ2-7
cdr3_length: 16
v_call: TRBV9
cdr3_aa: CASSVEGREASYEQYF

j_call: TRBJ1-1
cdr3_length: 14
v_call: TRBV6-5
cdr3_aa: CASSYVGVGTEAFF

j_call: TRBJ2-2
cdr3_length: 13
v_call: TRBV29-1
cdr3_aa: CSVAGGNTGELFF

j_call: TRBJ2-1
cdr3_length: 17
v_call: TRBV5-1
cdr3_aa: CASSGSAAGRAGNEQFF

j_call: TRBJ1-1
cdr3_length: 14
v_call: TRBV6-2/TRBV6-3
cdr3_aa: CASSRTGTLAEAFF

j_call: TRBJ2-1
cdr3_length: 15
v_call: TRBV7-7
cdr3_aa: CASSEGLALYNEQFF

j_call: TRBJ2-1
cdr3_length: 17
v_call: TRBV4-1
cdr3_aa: CASSQDEASGLYNEQFF

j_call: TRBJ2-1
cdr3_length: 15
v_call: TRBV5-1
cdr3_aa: CASSSGLAENNEQFF

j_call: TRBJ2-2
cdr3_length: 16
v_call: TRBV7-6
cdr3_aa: CASSFRTDTNTGELFF

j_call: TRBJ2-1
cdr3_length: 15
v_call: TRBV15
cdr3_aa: CATSAIKELANEQFF

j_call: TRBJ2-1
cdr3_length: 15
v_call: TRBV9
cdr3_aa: CASSVEGTLTSEQFF

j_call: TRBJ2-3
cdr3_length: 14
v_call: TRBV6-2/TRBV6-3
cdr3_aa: CASSWTAHTDTQYF

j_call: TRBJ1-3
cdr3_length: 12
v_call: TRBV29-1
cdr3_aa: CSARDSGNTIYF

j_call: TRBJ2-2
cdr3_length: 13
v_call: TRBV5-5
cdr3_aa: CASSLAWTGELFF

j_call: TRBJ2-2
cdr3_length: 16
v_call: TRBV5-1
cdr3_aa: CASSPGQGARSGELFF

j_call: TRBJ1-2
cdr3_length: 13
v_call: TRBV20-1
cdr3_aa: CSASRVESYGYTF

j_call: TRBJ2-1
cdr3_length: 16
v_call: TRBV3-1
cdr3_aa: CASSPPLSHLGDEQFF

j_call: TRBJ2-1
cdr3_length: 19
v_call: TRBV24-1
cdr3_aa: CATSDSSGGRLAGYNEQFF

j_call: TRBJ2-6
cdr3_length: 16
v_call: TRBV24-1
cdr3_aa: CATSDLGQSGANVLTF

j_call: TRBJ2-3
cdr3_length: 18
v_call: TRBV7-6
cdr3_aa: CASSNPGGTTERTDTQYF

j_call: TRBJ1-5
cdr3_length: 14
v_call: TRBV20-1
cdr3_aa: CSAPDSQSGQPQHF

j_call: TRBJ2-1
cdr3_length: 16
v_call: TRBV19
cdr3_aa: CASSISGTSGIFEQFF

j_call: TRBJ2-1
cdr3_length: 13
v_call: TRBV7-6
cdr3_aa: CASSEALADEQFF

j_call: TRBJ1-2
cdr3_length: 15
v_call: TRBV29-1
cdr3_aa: CSVETSPDSYYGYTF

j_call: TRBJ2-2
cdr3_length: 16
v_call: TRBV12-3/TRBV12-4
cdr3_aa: CASSLGGQGSTGELFF

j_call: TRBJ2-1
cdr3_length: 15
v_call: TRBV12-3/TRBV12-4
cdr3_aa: CASSLGTSVLLEQFF

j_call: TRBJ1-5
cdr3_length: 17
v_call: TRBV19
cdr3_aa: CASSNLLPDGSNQPQHF

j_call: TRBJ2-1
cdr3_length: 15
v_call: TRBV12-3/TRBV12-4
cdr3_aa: CASSSGLSSYNEQFF

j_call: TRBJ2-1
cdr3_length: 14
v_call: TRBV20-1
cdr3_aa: CSARPSTSGTGQFF

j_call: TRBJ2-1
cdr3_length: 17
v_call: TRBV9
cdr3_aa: CASSVVSGRGVYNEQFF

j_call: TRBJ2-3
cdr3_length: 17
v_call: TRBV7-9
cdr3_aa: CASSFSITQPPTDTQYF

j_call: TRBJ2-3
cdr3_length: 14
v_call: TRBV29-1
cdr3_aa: CSVAGTGEADTQYF

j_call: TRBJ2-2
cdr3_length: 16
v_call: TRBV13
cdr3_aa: CASSLLPRVNTGELFF

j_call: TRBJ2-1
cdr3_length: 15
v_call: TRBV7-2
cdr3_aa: CASSPFGIGDNEQFF